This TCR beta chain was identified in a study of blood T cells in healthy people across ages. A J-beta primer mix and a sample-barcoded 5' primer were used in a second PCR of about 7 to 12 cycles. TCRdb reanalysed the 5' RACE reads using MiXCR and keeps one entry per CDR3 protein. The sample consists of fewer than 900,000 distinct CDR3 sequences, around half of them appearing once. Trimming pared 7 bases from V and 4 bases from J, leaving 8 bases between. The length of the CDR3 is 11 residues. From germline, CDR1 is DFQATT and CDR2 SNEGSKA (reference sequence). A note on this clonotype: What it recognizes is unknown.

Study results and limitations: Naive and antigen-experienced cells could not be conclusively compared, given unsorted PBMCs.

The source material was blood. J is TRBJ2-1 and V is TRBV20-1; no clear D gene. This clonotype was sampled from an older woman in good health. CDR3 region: CSDAGYNEQFF. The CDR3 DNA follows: TGCAGTGACGCAGGATACAATGAGCAGTTCTTC.